This TCR beta chain was captured by sequencing in a study of blood T cell repertoires in COVID-19. The CDR3 is made up of 17 amino acids. V shed 4 bases, J shed 7 bases, and the junction held 12 bases outside the gene matches. Germline V gene sequence: CDR1 LGHDT, CDR2 YNNKEL (reference sequence). Repertoires were generated with immunoSEQ multiplex PCR, while TCRdb's copy carries only in-frame clones and drops some. This repertoire shows 200,000 to 250,000 clones, about 87% found once; its top ten account for around 1%. Source material: PBMCs or T cells enriched from blood (not recorded which). This chain links TRBV3-1 (or the pseudogene TRBV3-2) with TRBJ2-1, with 11 bases fitting TRBD2. The TCR originated in a man aged 45-65 years who had been exposed to COVID-19. Here the CDR3 DNA reads TGTGCCAGCAGCCGAGTCCTAGGGACTAGCGGCCTTAATGAGCAGTTCTTC. This codes for CASSRVLGTSGLNEQFF.